This TCR beta chain stems from a study of regulatory T cells in long-lasting Graves disease. Study outcomes and limitations: A greater number of public clonotypes (around 3,000) was shared by persistent patients than by new patients (about 890).

Time point specified: newly diagnosed GD, antithyroid drugs for less than 3 months. With RNA extracted from PBMCs as input, the TCR library was made. V lost 3 bases and J lost 3, with 18 bases in between. The CDR3 is 15 amino acids. Germline V lookup: CDR1 DFQATT, CDR2 SNEGSKA (reference sequence). Sequencing libraries for TCR beta were prepared with iRepertoire HTBI primers and Arm-PCR of CDR3 regions. Original methodology: Across samples, over 55 TRBV and 13 to 15 TRBJ segments were found. MiXCR was run by TCRdb on the multiplex PCR reads, yielding one entry per CDR3 protein. TCRdb, not the original authors, processed these V and J calls. Seen here are 420,000 or so distinct CDR3 sequences, about 16% observed once, and the top ten hold 20% to 25%. To note about this clonotype: Its antigen is undetermined.

These data were also reused for a study on T cells in Graves' hyperthyroidism and ophthalmopathy. From that paper: These patients, aged 18 to 65, had recently diagnosed hyperthyroidism lasting under 2 months. Uncontrolled infection, other autoimmune disease, pregnancy or lactation excluded patients.

This clonotype originated in a woman aged 18-29 years with Graves disease. Material: peripheral blood mononuclear cells (PBMCs), obtained at new diagnosis, from a patient treated with antithyroid drugs. The chain carries TRBV20-1 and TRBJ2-7, with D possibly matching TRBD2 (6 bases). The CDR3 sequence is CSASVPTSLGYEQYF. The CDR3 DNA reads as TGCAGTGCTAGTGTACCGACTAGTCTCGGCTACGAGCAGTACTTC.